This T cell receptor (beta chain) was identified in a study of T cell responses to AZD1222 COVID-19 vaccine. Trimming cost V 4 bases and J 1 base; bases outside gene matches: 5. This CDR3 is built from 15 residues. Germline values: CDR1 SEHNR, CDR2 FQNEAQ (reference sequence). Profiling relied on immunoSEQ multiplex PCR, and the TCRdb table lists in-frame clones only, not all of them. In the table there are 170,000 or so clones, approximately 95% of which are singletons. The clonotype originates from an adult who received the MenACWY meningococcal vaccine as a control. The sequencing used peripheral blood, collected 28 days after the second dose of the MenACWY control vaccine. The J gene is TRBJ1-2, the V gene TRBV7-9, with 8 bases aligning to TRBD1. The CDR3 DNA follows: TGTGCCAGCAGCTCCGACAGGGGACGTAACTATGGCTACACCTTC. Residues: CASSSDRGRNYGYTF.